These 24 T cell receptor beta chains were all obtained from the same sample, sequenced in a study of control samples from healthy donors and cancer patients. Repertoires were generated with immunoSEQ multiplex PCR, while TCRdb's copy carries only in-frame clones and drops some. The sample shows about 76,000 clones, around nine tenths of them seen only once. Sequenced: PBMCs. The receptors were sampled from a woman in her forties or fifties with colorectal cancer.

J is TRBJ2-5 and V is TRBV7-3; 10 bases agree with TRBD1. The CDR3 extends over 14 amino acids. Germline V gene data show CDR1 as SGHTA and CDR2 as FQGTGA. V was clipped by 5 bases and J by 5 bases; unmatched bases: 5. CDR3 loop: CASSPGTGVETQYF. CDR3 bases: TGTGCCAGCAGCCCCGGGACAGGGGTGGAGACCCAGTACTTC.

The chain uses TRBV5-6 and TRBJ2-2; possibly TRBD1 for D (6 bases). In germline, CDR1 is SGHDT, CDR2 YYEEEE. V was shortened by 4 bases and J by 1 base, with 11 bases between the two germline ends. This CDR3 has 15 residues. The CDR3 region is CASSRGHLNTGELFF. The CDR3 nucleotides read TGTGCCAGCAGCCGGGGACACCTGAACACCGGGGAGCTGTTTTTT.

The V call is TRBV6-2 or TRBV6-3, the J call TRBJ2-5; D unclear. The length of the CDR3 is 18 residues. The germline V and J ends were trimmed by 2 bases and 3 bases, with 22 bases remaining between them. The germline gives CDR1 MNHEY, CDR2 SVGEGT. The chain's CDR3 is CASSYPTQALGIEETQYF. Here the CDR3 DNA reads TGTGCCAGCAGTTACCCGACTCAGGCCTTGGGGATAGAAGAGACCCAGTACTTC.

V is TRBV5-1 and J is TRBJ2-3; perhaps TRBD1 as D (5 bases). This CDR3 is 15 amino acids long. Trimming removed 0 bases at V and 1 base at J, with 9 bases between. The germline gives CDR1 SGHRS, CDR2 YFSETQ. CDR3 loop: CASSLASGRTDTQYF. The CDR3 DNA is TGCGCCAGCAGCTTGGCTTCAGGGCGCACAGATACGCAGTATTTT.

The V gene is TRBV30, the J gene TRBJ1-6; D gene ambiguous. V shed 2 bases and J shed 10 bases, with 12 bases lying between them. The germline V gene has CDR1 GTSNPN and CDR2 SVGIG (reference sequence). This CDR3 comprises 13 residues. CDR3 protein: CAWSLGPLSPLHF. The CDR3 DNA sequence: TGTGCCTGGAGTCTCGGACCCTTATCACCCCTCCACTTT.

The rearrangement uses TRBV6-6 and TRBJ2-3, with TRBD2 identical over 8 bases. The CDR3 contains 15 residues. From germline, CDR1 is MNHNY and CDR2 SVGAGI (reference sequence). J lost 6 bases, V lost 2 bases, and 7 bases had no gene match. The CDR3 DNA follows: TGTGCCAGCAGTTACGAGGGGACTAGGGTTGATACGCAGTATTTT. Its translation is CASSYEGTRVDTQYF.

CDR3 loop: CASKGGFNQPQHF. CDR3 bases: TGTGCCAGTAAAGGGGGCTTCAATCAGCCCCAGCATTTT. The J gene is TRBJ1-5, the V gene TRBV19, with 7 bases that match TRBD1. CDR1 and CDR2 from the germline V gene are LNHDA and SQIVND (reference sequence). The V and J ends lost 7 bases and 3 bases, in that order; junction bases with no gene match: 3. This CDR3 region has 13 residues.

The chain has TRBV5-6 and TRBJ2-5; D might be TRBD1 (6 bases). The CDR3 runs 14 residues. V lost 6 bases, J lost 4 bases, and 16 bases lay in between. The germline CDR1 and CDR2 sequences are SGHDT and YYEEEE. CDR3 protein: CASTSIGDIETQYF. The CDR3 DNA reads as TGTGCCAGCACCTCCATCGGGGACATAGAGACCCAGTACTTC.

V is TRBV6-1 and J is TRBJ1-2; the D is unclear. Germline CDR1 is MNHNS and CDR2 is SASEGT. The CDR3 covers 14 residues. V lost 2 bases and J 5 bases, leaving 12 bases between the germline ends. The CDR3 sequence: CASSENLEGYGYTF. The CDR3 region has the DNA TGTGCCAGCAGTGAAAACCTGGAGGGATATGGCTACACCTTC.

The chain recombines TRBV7-2 with TRBJ1-2, with 7 bases that match TRBD1. Germline V lookup: CDR1 SGHTA, CDR2 FQGNSA. Germline trimming cut 5 bases from V and 0 bases from J; bases unmatched to any gene: 3. The CDR3 loop spans 14 amino acids. CDR3 sequence (DNA): TGTGCCAGCAGCCGGGGACAGTCTAACTATGGCTACACCTTC. It encodes CASSRGQSNYGYTF. The variable domain in full, completed from reference TRBV7-2 and TRBJ1-2, reads GAGVSQSPSNKVTEKGKDVELRCDPISGHTALYWYRQSLGQGLEFLIYFQGNSAPDKSGLPSDRFSAERTGGSVSTLTIQRTQQEDSAVYLCASSRGQSNYGYTFGSGTRLTVV.

The chain has TRBV6-5 and TRBJ2-7, with D possibly TRBD2 on 5 matching bases. This CDR3 is built from 14 residues. Trimming pared 5 bases from V and 4 bases from J, leaving 15 bases between. CDR1 and CDR2 from the germline V gene are MNHEY and SVGAGI. The CDR3 DNA follows: TGTGCCAGCAGTACCCTAGGACTGACTTACGAGCAGTACGTC. Its protein product is CASSTLGLTYEQYV.

The chain joins TRBV5-1 to TRBJ1-2, with 8 bases fitting TRBD1. Per the germline V gene, CDR1 is SGHRS and CDR2 is YFSETQ. The trim removed 2 bases at V and 3 bases at J, leaving 6 bases unmatched. There are 15 residues in the CDR3. The CDR3: CASSLDDRGDYGYTF. Here the CDR3 DNA reads TGCGCCAGCAGCTTAGATGACAGGGGCGACTATGGCTACACCTTC.

The chain carries TRBV4-3 and TRBJ1-3, with a tentative D call TRBD1 (5 bases). In germline, CDR1 is LGHNA, CDR2 YSLEER. V shed 1 base and J shed 7 bases, with 14 bases lying between them. This CDR3 comprises 15 residues. The CDR3 sequence is CASSQVPGEGNTIYF. CDR3 DNA sequence: TGCGCCAGCAGCCAAGTGCCCGGGGAGGGGAACACCATATATTTT.

This rearrangement joins TRBV27 to TRBJ2-7; D remains unclear. This CDR3 has 12 amino acids. Trimming cost V 2 bases and J 3 bases, with 5 bases left between them. Germline V gene data show CDR1 as MNHEY and CDR2 as SMNVEV (reference sequence). The CDR3 nucleotides read TGTGCCAGCAGTTTAGGTAACTACGAGCAGTACGTC. This gives the protein CASSLGNYEQYV.

V usage is TRBV7-2 and J usage is TRBJ2-1; 7 bases agree with TRBD1. Unmatched junction bases numbered 7, after V lost 1 base and J lost 7 bases. CDR1 is SGHTA and CDR2 is FQGNSA in the germline V gene. CDR3 size: 15 residues. The CDR3 protein is CASSLVRGLGNEQFF. The CDR3 nucleotides read TGTGCCAGCAGCTTAGTCAGGGGGTTAGGGAATGAGCAGTTCTTC.

The chain employs TRBV10-3 and TRBJ2-5; a weak D match, TRBD1 (6 bases). The CDR3 sequence is 13 residues long. Germline V gene sequence: CDR1 ENHRY, CDR2 SYGVKD. The V end lost 3 bases, the J end lost 5 bases, and 10 bases lay between the germline ends. The CDR3 DNA is TGTGCCATCAGTGAAGGGACATCCGAGACCCAGTACTTC. Translation: CAISEGTSETQYF.

This chain links TRBV6-5 with TRBJ1-1; D not certain. The V gene lost 2 bases and the J gene lost 5 bases, with 12 bases spanning the gap. This CDR3 has 14 amino acids. The germline CDR1 and CDR2 sequences are MNHEY and SVGAGI. CDR3 DNA: TGTGCCAGCAGTTACGGGTGGGATGGGACTGAAGCTTTCTTT. This gives the protein CASSYGWDGTEAFF.

This sequence joins TRBV18 and TRBJ1-5, with 8 bases matching TRBD1. V shed 6 bases and J 2 bases; nucleotides not matched to a gene: 3. In germline, CDR1 is KGHSH, CDR2 LQKENI. The CDR3 extends over 14 amino acids. The CDR3 nucleotides are TGTGCCAGCTCTAAGACAGGGGGCAATCAGCCCCAGCATTTT. It specifies CASSKTGGNQPQHF. Full variable domain (missing parts from reference TRBV18 and TRBJ1-5): NAGVMQNPRHLVRRRGQEARLRCSPMKGHSHVYWYRQLPEEGLKFMVYLQKENIIDESGMPKERFSAEFPKEGPSILRIQQVVRGDSAAYFCASSKTGGNQPQHFGDGTRLSIL.

V usage is TRBV19 and J usage is TRBJ1-1, with no clear D. This CDR3 comprises 11 residues. Germline V CDR1 and CDR2: LNHDA, SQIVND (reference sequence). V dropped 6 bases and J dropped 5 bases, with 7 bases sitting between them. CDR3 region: CASSQRTEAFF. DNA of the CDR3: TGTGCCAGTAGCCAGAGGACTGAAGCTTTCTTT.

The chain combines TRBV14 with TRBJ2-5; D not resolved. CDR1 is SGHDN, CDR2 FVKESK, per germline. Trimming removed 0 bases at V and 6 bases at J, with 5 bases between. The CDR3 has 12 residues. CDR3: CASSQDFKTQYF. CDR3 bases: TGTGCCAGCAGCCAAGATTTTAAGACCCAGTACTTC. Together with reference TRBV14 and TRBJ2-5, the CDR3 gives the full variable domain: EAGVTQFPSHSVIEKGQTVTLRCDPISGHDNLYWYRRVMGKEIKFLLHFVKESKQDESGMPNNRFLAERTGGTYSTLKVQPAELEDSGVYFCASSQDFKTQYFGPGTRLLVL.

The chain links TRBV6-2 or TRBV6-3 to TRBJ1-5; tentative D call: TRBD1 (6 bases). The germline V and J ends were trimmed by 2 bases and 6 bases, with 11 bases remaining between them. The CDR3 is 14 amino acids. Germline CDR1 and CDR2: MNHEY and SVGEGT. Here the CDR3 DNA reads TGTGCCAGCAGTTACACGGGCAGGGGTCAGCCCCAGCATTTT. Translated, it gives CASSYTGRGQPQHF.

V usage is TRBV12-3 or TRBV12-4 and J usage is TRBJ1-5; 7 bases map to TRBD1. Trimming cost V 7 bases and J 4 bases; bases outside gene matches: 4. The CDR3 runs 13 residues. The CDR3 is CASKGAGNQPQHF. The CDR3 DNA reads TGTGCCAGCAAGGGGGCGGGTAATCAGCCCCAGCATTTT.

This clone showed up just once. V usage is TRBV18 and J usage is TRBJ1-3, with 8 bases aligning to TRBD1. CDR3 length equals 14 residues. Looked up from germline, CDR1 is KGHSH and CDR2 is LQKENI. J was trimmed by 0 bases and V by 9 bases; bases with no gene match: 4. This CDR3 is CASTGGSSGNTIYF. Here the CDR3 DNA reads TGTGCCAGTACAGGGGGAAGCTCTGGAAACACCATATATTTT.

The chain joins TRBV24-1 to TRBJ1-5, with D tentatively TRBD1 (6 bases). Germline CDR1 is KGHDR and CDR2 is SFDVKD. There are 17 residues in the CDR3. V lost 7 bases to trimming and J lost 6 bases, with 24 bases between them. The CDR3 DNA reads as TGTGCCACCAGGATCCTCCTTGGGGGGCGGAATCTTCAGCCCCAGCATTTT. It encodes CATRILLGGRNLQPQHF.